These 21 T cell receptor beta chains originate from one sample sequenced in a study of cytomegalovirus exposure and HLA in healthy donors. The PCR was carried out with 60 Vbeta primers and 13 Jbeta primers. Assay: immunoSEQ multiplex PCR; the TCRdb copy retains only in-frame clones and omits some. The sample has under 95,000 clones; 80% are singletons. Sequenced input: PBMCs. These receptors were collected from a male donor in good health and CMV-seronegative.

This chain uses TRBV5-1 with TRBJ2-5; TRBD1 agrees at 10 bases. Gene TRBJ2-7 matches the end of the DNA better, so the J call may be wrong. This CDR3 is built from 16 residues. The germline gives CDR1 SGHRS, CDR2 YFSETQ. CDR3 DNA: TGCGCCAGCAGCTCCTGGGGGGGACAGGGGAACTACGAGCAGTACTTC. Translated, it gives CASSSWGGQGNYEQYF.

Only a few counts were recorded for this clone. The chain is built from TRBV5-4 and TRBJ2-1, with 9 bases matching TRBD2. V lost 2 bases to trimming and J lost 6 bases; unmatched junction nucleotides: 3. This CDR3 has 14 amino acids. Germline V gene sequence: CDR1 SGHNT, CDR2 YYREEE (reference sequence). The CDR3 is CASSFGTSLNEQFF. For the CDR3, the DNA is TGTGCCAGCAGCTTTGGGACTAGCCTCAATGAGCAGTTCTTC.

A remark on this clone: Other DNA sequences within the sample encode an identical CDR3. The chain combines TRBV5-1 with TRBJ2-1; D is perhaps TRBD1 (6 bases). Trimming stripped 2 bases from V and 3 bases from J, with 9 bases between. CDR1 and CDR2 (germline): SGHRS, YFSETQ. This CDR3 contains 14 residues. The CDR3 loop is CASSLGQSYNEQFF. For the CDR3, the DNA is TGCGCCAGCAGCTTAGGACAGAGCTACAATGAGCAGTTCTTC.

This chain uses TRBV11-2 with TRBJ1-1; D uncertain. Germline V gene lookup returns CDR1 SGHAT and CDR2 FQNNGV. The CDR3 is 14 residues long. Trimming left V 2 bases short and J 0 bases short, with 7 bases between. CDR3 nucleotides: TGTGCCAGCAGCTTACTTCAGGTGAACACTGAAGCTTTCTTT. Protein sequence: CASSLLQVNTEAFF.

The chain is built from TRBV6-5 and TRBJ1-1, with a weak D call TRBD1 (5 bases). This CDR3 contains 15 residues. Germline CDR1 reads MNHEY; CDR2 reads SVGAGI. The CDR3: CASRGREGLDTEAFF. Here the CDR3 DNA reads TGTGCATCTCGGGGGAGGGAAGGACTGGACACTGAAGCTTTCTTT.

J is TRBJ1-1 and V is TRBV5-1, with D tentatively TRBD1 (5 bases). Trimming shortened V by 0 bases and J by 11 bases, and 17 bases separated the two germline ends. Germline V lookup: CDR1 SGHRS, CDR2 YFSETQ. The CDR3 is made up of 14 amino acids. Written as DNA, the CDR3 is TGCGCCAGCAGCTTGGTGTCAGGGCAGAGTCTGGCTTTCTTT. This codes for CASSLVSGQSLAFF. The full variable domain, rest sourced from reference TRBV5-1 and TRBJ1-1, is KAGVTQTPRYLIKTRGQQVTLSCSPISGHRSVSWYQQTPGQGLQFLFEYFSETQRNKGNFPGRFSGRQFSNSRSEMNVSTLELGDSALYLCASSLVSGQSLAFFGQGTRLTVV.

This sequence joins TRBV10-1 and TRBJ2-7; weak D call: TRBD1 (6 bases). The CDR3 has 13 residues. Trimming took 0 bases from V and 6 from J, leaving 9 bases between them. Germline V gene sequence: CDR1 WNHNN, CDR2 SYGVQD (reference sequence). The CDR3 bases are TGCGCCAGCAGTGAGTCCCCAGGGGCCGAGCAGTACTTC. Protein product: CASSESPGAEQYF.

This clone was picked up one time. A read error may account for a junction end that differs from germline. This sample includes further DNA sequences coding for the same CDR3. This chain uses TRBV18 with TRBJ2-7; maybe TRBD1 (5 bases). The CDR3 has 13 residues. Germline CDR1 is KGHSH and CDR2 is LQKENI. The CDR3 sequence: CASSPLGVYEQYF. Written as DNA, the CDR3 is TGCGCCAGCTCACCATTAGGGGTCTACGAGCAGTACTTC.

The J gene is TRBJ2-7, the V gene TRBV2; weak D call: TRBD2 (6 bases). The V gene lost 6 bases and the J gene lost 2 bases, with 11 bases spanning the gap. This CDR3 comprises 13 residues. The germline CDR1 and CDR2 sequences are SNHLY and FYNNEI. CDR3 coding DNA: TGTGCCAGCAGAGAACCGGGAGCCTACGAGCAGTACTTC. Its translation is CASREPGAYEQYF.

The chain has TRBV6-1 and TRBJ2-3, with a tentative D call TRBD2 (5 bases). Germline CDR1 reads MNHNS; CDR2 reads SASEGT. This CDR3 contains 14 residues. With 8 bases removed from V and 4 bases from J, the gap between germline ends came to 16 bases. As DNA, the CDR3 is TGTGCCAGCCGTCAGCGGATAAAAGCAGATACGCAGTATTTT. Amino acid sequence: CASRQRIKADTQYF.

A few counts support this clone. This chain uses TRBV4-2 with TRBJ2-1, with TRBD2 identical over 7 bases. V dropped 1 base and J dropped 5; count of bases not matched to a gene: 8. This CDR3 is 16 amino acids long. Germline assignment: CDR1 LGHNA and CDR2 YNFKEQ. DNA for the CDR3: TGTGCCAGCAGCCAAGGACGGGACTACGGTGACAATGAGCAGTTCTTC. As protein: CASSQGRDYGDNEQFF.

The chain carries TRBV5-1 and TRBJ2-5; weak D call: TRBD2 (5 bases). Germline CDR1 SGHRS, CDR2 YFSETQ. The CDR3 has 15 residues. V was cut by 5 bases and J by 2 bases, with 16 bases left in between. The CDR3 here is CASRLRADAQETQYF. As DNA, the CDR3 is TGCGCCAGCAGACTACGAGCGGACGCTCAAGAGACCCAGTACTTC.

The chain joins TRBV28 to TRBJ1-1; TRBD1 is a possible D gene (5 bases). Looked up from germline, CDR1 is MDHEN and CDR2 is SYDVKM. V was pared by 5 bases and J by 5 bases, with 21 bases between. The CDR3 is 16 residues long. The CDR3 loop reads CASSPLPRQGRTEAFF. DNA for the CDR3: TGTGCCAGCAGTCCATTACCGAGGCAGGGAAGGACTGAAGCTTTCTTT.

V and J are TRBV1 and TRBJ2-3; the table's TRBD2 call for D was not verified on the DNA. TRBV1 is marked as a pseudogene. CDR3 length: 16 residues. DNA of the CDR3: TGCACCAGCAGCCGACGCGCCGGGGAGTACACAGATACGCAGTATTTT. Residues: CTSSRRAGEYTDTQYF.

This clone was picked up a small number of times. The chain employs TRBV4-3 and TRBJ2-3; D remains unclear. Germline assignment: CDR1 LGHNA and CDR2 YSLEER. The V end was cut by 5 bases, the J end by 0 bases, with 15 bases between. The CDR3 has 16 amino acids. CDR3 sequence: CASSREPQTSTDTQYF. CDR3 nucleotides: TGCGCCAGCAGCAGAGAGCCTCAAACTAGCACAGATACGCAGTATTTT.

The rearrangement joins TRBV28 to TRBJ1-3; D not certain. Trimming shortened V by 6 bases and J by 0 bases, and 9 bases separated the two germline ends. Per the germline V gene, CDR1 is MDHEN and CDR2 is SYDVKM. The CDR3 contains 14 residues. CDR3 residues: CASRVSLSGNTIYF. The CDR3 DNA follows: TGTGCCAGCAGGGTGTCACTCTCTGGAAACACCATATATTTT.

V usage is TRBV9 and J usage is TRBJ1-2; D is possibly TRBD1 (5 bases). The CDR3 is 15 amino acids. The V and J ends lost 3 bases and 4 bases respectively, with 16 bases between them. Germline lookup yields CDR1 SGDLS and CDR2 YYNGEE. CDR3 nucleotide sequence: TGTGCCAGCAGCGCTCTCCCCGGGGGAGCCTATGGCTACACCTTC. Translation gives CASSALPGGAYGYTF.

This clone was counted between two and nine times. The chain carries TRBV5-5 and TRBJ2-7, with D tentatively TRBD2 (6 bases). The V end was cut by 0 bases, the J end by 3 bases, with 10 bases between. The CDR3 spans 14 residues. Germline CDR1 and CDR2: SGHKS and YYEKEE (reference sequence). DNA of the CDR3: TGTGCCAGCAGCTTGGAGGAGGGCTTCTACGAGCAGTACTTC. Its protein is CASSLEEGFYEQYF. The full variable domain, with the rest looked up from reference TRBV5-5 and TRBJ2-7, is DAGVTQSPTHLIKTRGQQVTLRCSPISGHKSVSWYQQVLGQGPQFIFQYYEKEERGRGNFPDRFSARQFPNYSSELNVNALLLGDSALYLCASSLEEGFYEQYFGPGTRLTVT.

V is TRBV7-3 and J is TRBJ2-5; 13 nucleotides line up with TRBD2. V lost 4 bases and J lost 2; bases outside the gene matches: 1. CDR3 length equals 15 residues. CDR1 is SGHTA and CDR2 is FQGTGA in the germline V gene. The CDR3 DNA follows: TGTGCCAGCAGCTCGGGACTAGCGGGACAAGAGACCCAGTACTTC. It is translated as CASSSGLAGQETQYF. The variable domain in full, with the rest retrieved from reference TRBV7-3 and TRBJ2-5, is GAGVSQTPSNKVTEKGKYVELRCDPISGHTALYWYRQSLGQGPEFLIYFQGTGAADDSGLPNDRFFAVRPEGSVSTLKIQRTERGDSAVYLCASSSGLAGQETQYFGPGTRLLVL.

In its sample, this clone was seen a few times. The rearrangement uses TRBV5-1 and TRBJ1-2, with 7 bases that match TRBD1. CDR1 is SGHRS, CDR2 YFSETQ, per germline. The CDR3 consists of 14 residues. The trim removed 4 bases at V and 6 bases at J, leaving 9 bases unmatched. This chain's CDR3 is CASSQQGSTDGYTF. The CDR3 nucleotides read TGCGCCAGCAGCCAACAGGGGTCGACTGATGGCTACACCTTC.

The gene calls are TRBV11-2 and TRBJ1-3; D may be TRBD1 (5 bases). The CDR3 is 16 amino acids. Per the germline V gene, CDR1 is SGHAT and CDR2 is FQNNGV. Deletions cut 5 bases from V and 0 bases from J, with 14 bases between. This CDR3 is CASSPKTANSGNTIYF. The DNA of the CDR3 is TGTGCCAGCAGCCCCAAGACAGCCAACTCTGGAAACACCATATATTTT.